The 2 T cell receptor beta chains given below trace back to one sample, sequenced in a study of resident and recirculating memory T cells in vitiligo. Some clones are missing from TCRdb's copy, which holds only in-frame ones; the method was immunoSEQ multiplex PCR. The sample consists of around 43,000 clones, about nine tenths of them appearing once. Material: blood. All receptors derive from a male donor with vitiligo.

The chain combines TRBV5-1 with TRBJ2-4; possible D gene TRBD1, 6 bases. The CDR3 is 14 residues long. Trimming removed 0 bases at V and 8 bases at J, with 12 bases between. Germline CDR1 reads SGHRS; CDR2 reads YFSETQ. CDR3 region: CASSLAVQGDIQYF. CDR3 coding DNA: TGCGCCAGCAGCTTGGCCGTACAGGGAGACATTCAGTACTTC.

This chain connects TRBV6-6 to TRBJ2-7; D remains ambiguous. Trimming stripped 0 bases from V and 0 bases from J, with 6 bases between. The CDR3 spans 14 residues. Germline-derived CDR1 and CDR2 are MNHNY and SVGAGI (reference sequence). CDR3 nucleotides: TGTGCCAGCAGTTACTCGACTTTCTCCTACGAGCAGTACTTC. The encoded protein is CASSYSTFSYEQYF.